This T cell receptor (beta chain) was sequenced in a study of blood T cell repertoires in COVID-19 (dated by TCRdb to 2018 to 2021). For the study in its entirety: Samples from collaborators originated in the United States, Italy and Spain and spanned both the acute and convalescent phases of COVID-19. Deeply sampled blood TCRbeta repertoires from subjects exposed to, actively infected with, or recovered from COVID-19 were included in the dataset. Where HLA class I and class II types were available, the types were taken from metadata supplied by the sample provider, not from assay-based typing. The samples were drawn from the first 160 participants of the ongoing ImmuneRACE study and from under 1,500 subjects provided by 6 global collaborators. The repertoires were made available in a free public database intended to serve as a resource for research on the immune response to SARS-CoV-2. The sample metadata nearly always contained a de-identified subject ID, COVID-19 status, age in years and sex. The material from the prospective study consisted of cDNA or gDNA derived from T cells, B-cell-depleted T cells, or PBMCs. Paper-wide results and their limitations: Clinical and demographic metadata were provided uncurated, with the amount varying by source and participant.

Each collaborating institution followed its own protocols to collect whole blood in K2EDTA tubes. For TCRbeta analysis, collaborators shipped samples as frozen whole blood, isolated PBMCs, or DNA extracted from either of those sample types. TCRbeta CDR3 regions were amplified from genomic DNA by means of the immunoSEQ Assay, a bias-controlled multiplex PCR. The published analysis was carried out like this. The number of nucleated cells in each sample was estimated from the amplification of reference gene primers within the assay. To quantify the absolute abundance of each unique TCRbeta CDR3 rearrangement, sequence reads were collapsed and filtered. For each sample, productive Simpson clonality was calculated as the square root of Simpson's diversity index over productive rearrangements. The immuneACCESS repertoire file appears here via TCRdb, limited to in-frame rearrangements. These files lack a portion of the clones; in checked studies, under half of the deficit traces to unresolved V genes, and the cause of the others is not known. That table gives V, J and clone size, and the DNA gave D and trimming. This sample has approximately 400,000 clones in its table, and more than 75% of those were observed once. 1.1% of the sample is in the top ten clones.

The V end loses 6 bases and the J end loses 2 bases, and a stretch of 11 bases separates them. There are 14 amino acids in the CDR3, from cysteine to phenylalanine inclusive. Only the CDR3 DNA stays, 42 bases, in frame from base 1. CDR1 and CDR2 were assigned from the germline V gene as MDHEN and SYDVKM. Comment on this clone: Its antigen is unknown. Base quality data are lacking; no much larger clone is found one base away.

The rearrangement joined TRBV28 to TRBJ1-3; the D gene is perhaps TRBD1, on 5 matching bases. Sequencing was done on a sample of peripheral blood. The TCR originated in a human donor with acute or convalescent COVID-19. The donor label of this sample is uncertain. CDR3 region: CASRPGGAGNTIYF. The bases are TGTGCCAGCAGGCCTGGGGGGGCTGGAAACACCATATATTTT.